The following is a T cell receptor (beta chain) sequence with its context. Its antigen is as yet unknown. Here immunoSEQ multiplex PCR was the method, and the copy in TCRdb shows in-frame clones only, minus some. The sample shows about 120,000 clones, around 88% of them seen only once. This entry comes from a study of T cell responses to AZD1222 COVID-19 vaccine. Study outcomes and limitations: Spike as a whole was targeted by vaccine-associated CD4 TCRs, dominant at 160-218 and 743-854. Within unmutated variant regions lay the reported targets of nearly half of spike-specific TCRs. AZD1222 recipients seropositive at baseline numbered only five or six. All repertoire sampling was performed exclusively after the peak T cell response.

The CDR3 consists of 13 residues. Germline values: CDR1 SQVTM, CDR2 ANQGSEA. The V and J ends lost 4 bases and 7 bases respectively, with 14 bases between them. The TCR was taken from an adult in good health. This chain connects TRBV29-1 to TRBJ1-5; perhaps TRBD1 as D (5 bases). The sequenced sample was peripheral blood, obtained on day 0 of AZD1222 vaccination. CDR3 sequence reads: CSVGGMGGQPQHF. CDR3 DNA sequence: TGCAGCGTTGGGGGGATGGGAGGACAGCCCCAGCATTTT. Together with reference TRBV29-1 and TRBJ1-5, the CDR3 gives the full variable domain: SAVISQKPSRDICQRGTSLTIQCQVDSQVTMMFWYRQQPGQSLTLIATANQGSEATYESGFVIDKFPISRPNLTFSTLTVSNMSPEDSSIYLCSVGGMGGQPQHFGDGTRLSIL.